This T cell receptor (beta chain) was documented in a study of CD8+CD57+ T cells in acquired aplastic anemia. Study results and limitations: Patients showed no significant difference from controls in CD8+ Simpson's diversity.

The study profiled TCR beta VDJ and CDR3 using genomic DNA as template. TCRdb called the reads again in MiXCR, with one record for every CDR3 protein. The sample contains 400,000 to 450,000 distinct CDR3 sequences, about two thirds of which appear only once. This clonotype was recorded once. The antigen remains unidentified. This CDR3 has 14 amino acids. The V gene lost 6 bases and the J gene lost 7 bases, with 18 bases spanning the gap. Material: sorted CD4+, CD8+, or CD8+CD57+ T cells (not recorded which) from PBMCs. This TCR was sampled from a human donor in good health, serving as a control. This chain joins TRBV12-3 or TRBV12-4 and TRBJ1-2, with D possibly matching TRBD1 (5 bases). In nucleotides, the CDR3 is TGTGCCAGCAGCGCAGAGCCGGGACCCTTTGGCTACACCTTC. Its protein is CASSAEPGPFGYTF.